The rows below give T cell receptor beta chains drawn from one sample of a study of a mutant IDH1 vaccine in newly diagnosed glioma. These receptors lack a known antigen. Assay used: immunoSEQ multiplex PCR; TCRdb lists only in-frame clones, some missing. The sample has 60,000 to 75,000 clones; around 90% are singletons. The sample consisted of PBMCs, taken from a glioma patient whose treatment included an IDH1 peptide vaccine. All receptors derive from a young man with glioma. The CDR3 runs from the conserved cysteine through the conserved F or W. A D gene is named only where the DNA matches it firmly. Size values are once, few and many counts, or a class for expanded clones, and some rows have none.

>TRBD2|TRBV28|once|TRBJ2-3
CASGGLADYTDTQYF
TGTGCCAGCGGGGGACTAGCGGACTACACAGATACGCAGTATTTT
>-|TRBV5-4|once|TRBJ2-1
CASSLSQGTTYNEQFF
TGTGCCAGCAGCTTGTCGCAGGGGACGACCTACAATGAGCAGTTCTTC
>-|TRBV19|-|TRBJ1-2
CASSFQGDGYTF
TGTGCCAGTAGTTTTCAGGGCGATGGCTACACCTTC
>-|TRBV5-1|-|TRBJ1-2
CASSSGGGYGYTF
TGCGCCAGCAGCTCGGGAGGTGGCTATGGCTACACCTTC
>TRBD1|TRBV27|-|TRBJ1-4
CASRLGTGGAEKLFF
TGTGCCAGCAGGCTTGGGACAGGGGGCGCTGAAAAACTGTTTTTT
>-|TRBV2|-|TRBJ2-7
CASSEVLEVYEQYF
TGTGCCAGCAGTGAGGTACTAGAAGTCTACGAGCAGTACTTC
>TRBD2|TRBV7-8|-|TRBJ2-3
CARKPHPPGRESPGTQYF
TGTGCCAGGAAGCCCCACCCGCCAGGGCGGGAGTCCCCAGGTACGCAGTATTTT
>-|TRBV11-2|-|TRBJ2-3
CASSLYGGAVDTQYF
TGTGCCAGCAGCTTATATGGGGGAGCCGTAGATACGCAGTATTTT
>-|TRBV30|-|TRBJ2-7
CAWAAGVPYEQYF
TGTGCCTGGGCAGCCGGGGTTCCCTACGAGCAGTACTTC
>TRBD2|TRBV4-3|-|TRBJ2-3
CASSYRPSGGASDTQYF
TGCGCCAGCAGCTATAGACCCAGCGGGGGGGCATCAGATACGCAGTATTTT
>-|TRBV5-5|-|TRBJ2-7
CASSLMGSGPYEQYF
TGTGCCAGCAGCTTGATGGGCTCTGGCCCCTACGAGCAGTACTTC
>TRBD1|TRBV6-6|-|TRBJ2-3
CASSYSGTDTDTQYF
TGTGCCAGCAGTTACTCCGGGACAGACACAGATACGCAGTATTTT
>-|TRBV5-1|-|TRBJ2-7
CASSLGGYEQYF
TGCGCCAGCAGCCTGGGGGGCTACGAGCAGTACTTC
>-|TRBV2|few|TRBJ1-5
CASRRDSQPQHF
TGTGCCAGCAGAAGGGATAGTCAGCCCCAGCATTTT
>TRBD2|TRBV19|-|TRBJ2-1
CASRYTFTPGLAGAEQFF
TGTGCCAGTAGATACACCTTCACTCCGGGACTAGCGGGAGCTGAGCAGTTCTTC
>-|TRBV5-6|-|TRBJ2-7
CASSFRVASYYEQYF
TGTGCCAGCAGCTTTAGGGTGGCTAGCTACTACGAGCAGTACTTC